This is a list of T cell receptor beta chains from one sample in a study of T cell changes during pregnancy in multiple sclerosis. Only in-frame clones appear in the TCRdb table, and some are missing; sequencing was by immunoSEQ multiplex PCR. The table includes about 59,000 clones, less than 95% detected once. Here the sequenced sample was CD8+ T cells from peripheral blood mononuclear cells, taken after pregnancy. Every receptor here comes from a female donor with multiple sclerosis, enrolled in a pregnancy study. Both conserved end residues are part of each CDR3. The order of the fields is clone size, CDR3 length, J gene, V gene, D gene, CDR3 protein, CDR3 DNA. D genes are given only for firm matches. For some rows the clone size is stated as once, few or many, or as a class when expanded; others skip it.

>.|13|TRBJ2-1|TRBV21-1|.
CASGAGGRDEQFF
TGTGCCAGCGGTGCGGGAGGGAGGGATGAGCAGTTCTTC
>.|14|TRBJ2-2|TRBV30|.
CAWNAGSNTGELFF
TGTGCCTGGAATGCGGGATCGAACACCGGGGAGCTGTTTTTT
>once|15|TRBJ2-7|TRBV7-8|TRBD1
CASSLDRGLGYEQYF
TGTGCCAGCAGCTTAGACAGGGGGCTAGGCTACGAGCAGTACTTC
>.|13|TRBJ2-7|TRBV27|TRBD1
CASSDRATYEQYF
TGTGCCAGCAGCGACAGGGCCACCTACGAGCAGTACTTC
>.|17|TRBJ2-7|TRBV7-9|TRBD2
CASSPLGGLAGAYEQYF
TGTGCCAGCAGCCCCTTGGGGGGACTAGCGGGAGCCTACGAGCAGTACTTC
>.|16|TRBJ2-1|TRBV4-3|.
CASSQGSGSFGNEQFF
TGCGCCAGCAGCCAAGGTAGTGGGAGTTTTGGTAATGAGCAGTTCTTC
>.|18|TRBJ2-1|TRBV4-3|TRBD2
CASSQDHTSGTSYNEQFF
TGCGCCAGCAGCCAAGATCATACTAGCGGGACCTCCTACAATGAGCAGTTCTTC
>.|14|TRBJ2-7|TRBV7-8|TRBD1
CASSPRGRFYEQYF
TGTGCCAGCAGCCCCAGGGGGCGCTTCTACGAGCAGTACTTC
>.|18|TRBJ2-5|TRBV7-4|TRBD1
CASSLRYRDRGNQETQYF
TGTGCCAGCAGCTTAAGATACCGGGACAGGGGAAACCAAGAGACCCAGTACTTC
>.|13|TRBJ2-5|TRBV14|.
CASSRWAGETQYF
TGTGCCAGCAGCCGGTGGGCAGGGGAGACCCAGTACTTC
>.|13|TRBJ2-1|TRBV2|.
CASNRVVGNEQFF
TGTGCCAGCAACAGGGTGGTCGGCAATGAGCAGTTCTTC
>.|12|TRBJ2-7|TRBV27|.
CASSFGGSEQYF
TGTGCCAGCAGTTTTGGTGGGAGCGAGCAGTACTTC
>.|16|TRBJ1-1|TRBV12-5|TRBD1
CASGLDGTGLNTEAFF
TGTGCTAGTGGTTTGGACGGGACAGGATTGAACACTGAAGCTTTCTTT
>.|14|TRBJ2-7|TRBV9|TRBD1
CASSVAQGAYEQYF
TGTGCCAGCAGCGTAGCGCAGGGGGCTTACGAGCAGTACTTC
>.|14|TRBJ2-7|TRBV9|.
CASSDGTLDYEQYF
TGTGCCAGCAGTGACGGGACATTAGACTACGAGCAGTACTTC
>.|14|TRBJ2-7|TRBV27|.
CASSFGLAMDEQYF
TGTGCCAGCAGTTTTGGGCTAGCGATGGACGAGCAGTACTTC
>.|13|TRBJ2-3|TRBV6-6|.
CASSLQSTDTQYF
TGTGCCAGCAGTTTGCAGTCTACAGATACGCAGTATTTT
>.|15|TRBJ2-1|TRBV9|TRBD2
CASSVGSSGIREQFF
TGTGCCAGCAGCGTAGGCTCTAGCGGGATTCGAGAGCAGTTCTTC
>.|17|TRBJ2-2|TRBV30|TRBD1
CAWSARTGQGNTGELFF
TGTGCCTGGAGTGCGAGGACGGGACAGGGGAACACCGGGGAGCTGTTTTTT
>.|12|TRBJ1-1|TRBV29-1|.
CSVPEGMGEAFF
TGCAGCGTTCCGGAGGGGATGGGTGAAGCTTTCTTT
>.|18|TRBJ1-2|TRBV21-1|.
CASSKGRGSWGSNYGYTF
TGTGCCAGCAGCAAAGGCCGGGGTTCTTGGGGATCGAACTATGGCTACACCTTC
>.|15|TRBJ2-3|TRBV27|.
CASSLVAGSTDTQYF
TGTGCCAGCAGTTTAGTTGCGGGCAGCACAGATACGCAGTATTTT
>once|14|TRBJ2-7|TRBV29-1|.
CSVSGAGKVNEQYF
TGCAGCGTCTCTGGGGCAGGTAAAGTAAACGAGCAGTACTTC
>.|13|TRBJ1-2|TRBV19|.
CASSLGQFYGYTF
TGTGCCAGTAGTCTTGGACAGTTCTATGGCTACACCTTC
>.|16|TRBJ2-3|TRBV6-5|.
CASSYSEQLSTDTQYF
TGTGCCAGCAGTTACTCAGAACAGCTTAGCACAGATACGCAGTATTTT
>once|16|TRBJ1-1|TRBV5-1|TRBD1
CASTLHSQGARGEAFF
TGCGCCAGCACCCTACATTCACAGGGGGCGCGGGGTGAAGCTTTCTTT
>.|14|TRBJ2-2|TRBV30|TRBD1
CAWTRTGTTGELFF
TGTGCCTGGACTCGGACAGGGACCACCGGGGAGCTGTTTTTT
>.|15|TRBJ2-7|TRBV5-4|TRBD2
CASSFLAGAPFEQYF
TGTGCCAGCAGCTTCTTAGCGGGAGCCCCCTTCGAGCAGTACTTC
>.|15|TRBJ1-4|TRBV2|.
CASSEEPGGDEKLFF
TGTGCCAGCAGTGAAGAACCCGGGGGGGATGAAAAACTGTTTTTT
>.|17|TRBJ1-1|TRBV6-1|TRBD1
CASSEFGTAKMNTEAFF
TGTGCCAGCAGTGAATTTGGGACAGCTAAGATGAACACTGAAGCTTTCTTT
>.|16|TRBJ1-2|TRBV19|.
CASSGPGTPSLYGYTF
TGTGCCAGTAGTGGTCCCGGGACACCGAGTCTCTATGGCTACACCTTC
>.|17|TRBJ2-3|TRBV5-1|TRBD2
CASSLAGAGEVTDTQYF
TGCGCCAGCAGCTTGGCCGGGGCGGGAGAAGTCACAGATACGCAGTATTTT
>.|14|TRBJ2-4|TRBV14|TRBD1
CASSQTGGENIQYF
TGTGCCAGCAGCCAGACAGGGGGGGAAAACATTCAGTACTTC
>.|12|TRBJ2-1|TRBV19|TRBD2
CASHSGSSEQFF
TGTGCCAGTCACAGCGGGAGTAGTGAGCAGTTCTTC
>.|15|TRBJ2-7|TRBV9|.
CASSVDGGSSYEQYF
TGTGCCAGCAGCGTAGATGGCGGATCCTCCTACGAGCAGTACTTC
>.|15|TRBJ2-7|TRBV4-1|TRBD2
CASSHELAGGYEQYF
TGCGCCAGCAGCCACGAACTAGCGGGAGGATACGAGCAGTACTTC
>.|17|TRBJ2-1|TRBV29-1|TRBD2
CSVVGFSGSRSYNEQFF
TGCAGCGTTGTTGGCTTCAGCGGGAGTCGGTCCTACAATGAGCAGTTCTTC
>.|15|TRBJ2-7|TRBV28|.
CASSQDRHAYYEQYF
TGTGCCAGCAGTCAGGACAGACACGCATACTACGAGCAGTACTTC
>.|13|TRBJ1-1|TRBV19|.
CATQQGLNTEAFF
TGTGCCACCCAACAGGGACTGAACACTGAAGCTTTCTTT
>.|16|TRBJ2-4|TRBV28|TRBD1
CASSLGTGVRKNIQYF
TGTGCCAGCAGTTTAGGGACAGGGGTTCGGAAGAACATTCAGTACTTC
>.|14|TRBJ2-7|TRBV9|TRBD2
CASSLGLGAYEQYF
TGTGCCAGCAGCCTCGGACTAGGCGCCTACGAGCAGTACTTC
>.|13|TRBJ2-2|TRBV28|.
CASMVQNTGELFF
TGTGCCAGCATGGTACAGAACACCGGGGAGCTGTTTTTT
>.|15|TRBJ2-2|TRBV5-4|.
CASSLNLVRTGELFF
TGTGCCAGCAGCTTGAACCTAGTTCGCACCGGGGAGCTGTTTTTT
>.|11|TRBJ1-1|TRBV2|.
CASSEALEAFF
TGTGCCAGCAGTGAAGCGCTGGAGGCTTTCTTT
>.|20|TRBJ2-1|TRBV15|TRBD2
CATSRVQRESFRSSYNEQFF
TGTGCCACCAGCAGAGTACAGCGGGAGTCATTTAGGAGCTCCTACAATGAGCAGTTCTTC
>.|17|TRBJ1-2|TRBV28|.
CASSLNVWGDGGYGYTF
TGTGCCAGCAGTTTAAACGTCTGGGGAGATGGCGGCTATGGCTACACCTTC
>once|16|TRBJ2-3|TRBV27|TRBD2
CASSPRGGRALDTQYF
TGTGCCAGCAGTCCGCGGGGCGGGAGGGCCTTAGATACGCAGTATTTT
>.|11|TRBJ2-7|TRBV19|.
CASSLQDEQYF
TGTGCCAGTAGTTTACAGGACGAGCAGTACTTC
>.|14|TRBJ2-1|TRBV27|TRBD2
CASSGLAGGFEQFF
TGTGCCAGCAGTGGGCTAGCGGGAGGTTTTGAGCAGTTCTTC
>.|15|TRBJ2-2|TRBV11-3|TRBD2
CASSSAGGPGGELFF
TGTGCCAGCAGCTCGGCGGGAGGGCCGGGCGGGGAGCTGTTTTTT
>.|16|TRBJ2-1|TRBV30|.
CAWSDPRGRGYNEQFF
TGTGCCTGGAGTGACCCTAGAGGGAGGGGGTACAATGAGCAGTTCTTC
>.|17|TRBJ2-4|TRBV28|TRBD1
CAISQGAHNLAKNIQYF
TGTGCCATCAGTCAGGGGGCCCACAACCTAGCCAAAAACATTCAGTACTTC
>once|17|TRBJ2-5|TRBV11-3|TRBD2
CASSSGESLAGQETQYF
TGTGCCAGCAGCTCAGGGGAGTCTCTAGCGGGACAAGAGACCCAGTACTTC
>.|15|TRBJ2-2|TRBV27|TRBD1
CATRPGQRNTGELFF
TGTGCCACGAGACCGGGACAGAGGAACACCGGGGAGCTGTTTTTT
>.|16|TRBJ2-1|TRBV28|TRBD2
CASSFGGLAGYNEQFF
TGTGCCAGCAGTTTTGGTGGGCTAGCGGGGTACAATGAGCAGTTCTTC
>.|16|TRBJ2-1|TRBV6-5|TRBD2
CASSYSRLAGDNEQFF
TGTGCCAGCAGTTACTCGAGACTAGCGGGGGACAATGAGCAGTTCTTC
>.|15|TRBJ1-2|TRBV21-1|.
CASSKYSRAGSGYTF
TGTGCCAGCAGCAAATACAGCCGGGCGGGCTCTGGCTACACCTTC